This record covers a single T cell receptor (beta chain). The data are from a study of identical twins. TCRdb passed the 5' RACE reads through MiXCR, listing each CDR3 protein once. The sample includes hundreds of thousands of distinct CDR3 sequences, more than 9% of them seen just once. The germline CDR1 and CDR2 sequences are SQVTM and ANQGSEA. The CDR3 totals 13 residues. The same sample was also studied in work on yellow fever vaccine responses in identical twins.

The chain employs TRBV29-1 and TRBJ1-1; possible D gene TRBD1, 6 bases. The sample consisted of CD8+ T cells sorted from blood. This TCR was sampled from a woman aged 18-29 years in good health. The CDR3 is CRAEGGQNTEAFF. The CDR3 nucleotides read TGCAGAGCTGAGGGGGGGCAGAACACTGAAGCTTTCTTT.